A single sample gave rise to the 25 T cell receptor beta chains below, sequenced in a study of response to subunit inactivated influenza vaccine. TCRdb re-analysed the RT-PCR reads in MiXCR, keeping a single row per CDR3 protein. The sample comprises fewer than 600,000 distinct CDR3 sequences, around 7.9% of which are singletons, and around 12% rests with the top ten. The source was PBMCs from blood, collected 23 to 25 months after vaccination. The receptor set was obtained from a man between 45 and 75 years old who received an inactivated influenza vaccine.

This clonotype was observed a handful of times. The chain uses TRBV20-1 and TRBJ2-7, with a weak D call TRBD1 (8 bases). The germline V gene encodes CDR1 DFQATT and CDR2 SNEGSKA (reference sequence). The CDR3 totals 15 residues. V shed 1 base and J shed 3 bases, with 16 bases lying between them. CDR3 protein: CSARGGGQAYYEQYF. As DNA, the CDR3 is TGCAGTGCTAGAGGGGGGGGACAGGCTTACTACGAGCAGTACTTC.

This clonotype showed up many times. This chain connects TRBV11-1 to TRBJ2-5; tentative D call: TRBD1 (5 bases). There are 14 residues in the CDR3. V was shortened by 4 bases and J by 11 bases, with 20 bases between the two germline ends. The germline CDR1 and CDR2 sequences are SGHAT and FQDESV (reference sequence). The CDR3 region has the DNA TGTGCCAGCAGCTCGATGGACACTGAATTGGGGCAGTACTTC. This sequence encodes CASSSMDTELGQYF. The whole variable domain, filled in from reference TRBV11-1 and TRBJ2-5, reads EAEVAQSPRYKITEKSQAVAFWCDPISGHATLYWYRQILGQGPELLVQFQDESVVDDSQLPKDRFSAERLKGVDSTLKIQPAELGDSAMYLCASSSMDTELGQYFGPGTRLLVL.

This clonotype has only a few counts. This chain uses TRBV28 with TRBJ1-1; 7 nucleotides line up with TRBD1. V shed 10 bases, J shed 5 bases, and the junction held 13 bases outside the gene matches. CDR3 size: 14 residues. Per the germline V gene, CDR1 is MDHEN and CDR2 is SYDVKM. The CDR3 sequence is CATKSWAGGTEAFF. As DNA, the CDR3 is TGTGCCACTAAGAGTTGGGCAGGGGGGACTGAAGCTTTCTTT.

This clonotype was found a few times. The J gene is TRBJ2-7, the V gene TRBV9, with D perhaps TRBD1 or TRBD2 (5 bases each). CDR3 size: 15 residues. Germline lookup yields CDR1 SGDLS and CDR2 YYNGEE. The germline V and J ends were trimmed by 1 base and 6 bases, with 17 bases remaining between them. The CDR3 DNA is TGTGCCAGCAGCGTATCCGGGACCAGAGTAACCGAGCAGTACTTC. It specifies CASSVSGTRVTEQYF.

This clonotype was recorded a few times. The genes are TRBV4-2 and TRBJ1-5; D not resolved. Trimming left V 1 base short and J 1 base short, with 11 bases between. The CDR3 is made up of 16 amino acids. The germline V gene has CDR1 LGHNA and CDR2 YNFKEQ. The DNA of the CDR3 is TGTGCCAGCAGCCAAGGAGGAGCGCCCAGCAATCAGCCCCAGCATTTT. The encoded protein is CASSQGGAPSNQPQHF.

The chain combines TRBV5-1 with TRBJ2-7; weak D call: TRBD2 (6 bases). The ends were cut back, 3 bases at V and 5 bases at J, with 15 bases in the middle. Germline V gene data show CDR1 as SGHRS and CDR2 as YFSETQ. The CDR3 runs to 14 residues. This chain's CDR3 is CASSWTTSRDEQYF. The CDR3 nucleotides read TGCGCCAGCAGCTGGACGACTAGTCGCGACGAGCAGTACTTC.

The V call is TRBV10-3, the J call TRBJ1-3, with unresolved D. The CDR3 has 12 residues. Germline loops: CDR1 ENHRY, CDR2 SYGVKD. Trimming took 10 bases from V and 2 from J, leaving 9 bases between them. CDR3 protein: CATGEPGNTIYF. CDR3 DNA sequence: TGTGCCACCGGGGAACCTGGAAACACCATATATTTT.

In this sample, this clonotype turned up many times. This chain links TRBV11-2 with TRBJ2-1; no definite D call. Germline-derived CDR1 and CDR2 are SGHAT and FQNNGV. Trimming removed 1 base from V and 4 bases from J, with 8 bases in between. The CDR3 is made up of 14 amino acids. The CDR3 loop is CASSLARAYNEQFF. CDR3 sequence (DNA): TGTGCCAGCAGCTTAGCCAGAGCTTACAATGAGCAGTTCTTC.

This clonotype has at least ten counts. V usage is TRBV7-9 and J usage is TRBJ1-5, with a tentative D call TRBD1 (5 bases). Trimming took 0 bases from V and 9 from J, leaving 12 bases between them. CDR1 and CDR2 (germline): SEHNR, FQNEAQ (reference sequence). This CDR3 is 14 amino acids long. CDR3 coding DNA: TGTGCCAGCAGCTTAGCTACCACCAGGGCGCCCCAGCATTTT. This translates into CASSLATTRAPQHF.

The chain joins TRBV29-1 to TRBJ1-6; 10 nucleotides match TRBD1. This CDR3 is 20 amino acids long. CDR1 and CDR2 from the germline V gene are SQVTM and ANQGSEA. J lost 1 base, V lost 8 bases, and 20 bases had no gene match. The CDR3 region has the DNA TGCAGCTCTTTGCTTCTTCGGGGGACAGGGGAGAGATCCTATAATTCACCCCTCCACTTT. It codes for CSSLLLRGTGERSYNSPLHF.

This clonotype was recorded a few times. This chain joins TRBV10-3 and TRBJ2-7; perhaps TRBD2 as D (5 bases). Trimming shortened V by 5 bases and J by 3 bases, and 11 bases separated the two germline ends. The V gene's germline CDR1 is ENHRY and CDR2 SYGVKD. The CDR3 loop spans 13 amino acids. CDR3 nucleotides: TGTGCCATCAGTCGCACTACTAGCTACGAGCAGTACTTC. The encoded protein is CAISRTTSYEQYF.

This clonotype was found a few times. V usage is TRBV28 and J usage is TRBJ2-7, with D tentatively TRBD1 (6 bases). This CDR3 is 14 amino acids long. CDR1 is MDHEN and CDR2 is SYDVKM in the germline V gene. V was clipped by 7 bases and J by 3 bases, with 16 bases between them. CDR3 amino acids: CASNQMGAYYEQYF. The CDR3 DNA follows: TGTGCCAGCAACCAAATGGGGGCTTACTACGAGCAGTACTTC.

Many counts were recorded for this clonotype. CDR3 region: CSASEFGGAQEEQFF. The CDR3 nucleotides read TGCAGTGCTAGCGAATTCGGGGGGGCCCAGGAGGAGCAGTTCTTC. The chain uses TRBV20-1 and TRBJ2-1, with TRBD2 identical over 8 bases. The germline gives CDR1 DFQATT, CDR2 SNEGSKA (reference sequence). The CDR3 runs to 15 residues. The J segment lost 10 bases and the V segment lost 3 bases, leaving 14 bases of the junction unmatched.

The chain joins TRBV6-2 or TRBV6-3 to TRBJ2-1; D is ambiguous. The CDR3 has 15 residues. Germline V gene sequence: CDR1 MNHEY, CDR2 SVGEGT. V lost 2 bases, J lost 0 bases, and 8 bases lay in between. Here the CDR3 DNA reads TGTGCCAGCAGTTACGGAACCTTCTCCTACAATGAGCAGTTCTTC. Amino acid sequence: CASSYGTFSYNEQFF.

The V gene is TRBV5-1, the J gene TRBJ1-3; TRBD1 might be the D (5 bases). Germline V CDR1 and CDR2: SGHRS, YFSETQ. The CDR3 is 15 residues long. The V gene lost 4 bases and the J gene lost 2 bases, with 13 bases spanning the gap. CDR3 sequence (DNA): TGCGCCAGCAGCAGAGGGGCCGTTACTGGAAACACCATATATTTT. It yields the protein CASSRGAVTGNTIYF.

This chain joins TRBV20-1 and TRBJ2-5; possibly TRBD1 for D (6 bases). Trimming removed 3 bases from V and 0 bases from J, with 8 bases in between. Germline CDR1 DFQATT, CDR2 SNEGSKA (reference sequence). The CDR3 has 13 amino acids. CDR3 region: CSASWGHQETQYF. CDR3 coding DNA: TGCAGTGCTAGCTGGGGGCACCAAGAGACCCAGTACTTC.

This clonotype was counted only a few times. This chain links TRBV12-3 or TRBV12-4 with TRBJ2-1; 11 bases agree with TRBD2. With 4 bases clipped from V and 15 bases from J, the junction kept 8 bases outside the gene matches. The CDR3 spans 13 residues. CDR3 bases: TGTGCCAGCAGTTCCGCACTAGCGGGGGTTGGGTTCTTC. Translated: CASSSALAGVGFF.

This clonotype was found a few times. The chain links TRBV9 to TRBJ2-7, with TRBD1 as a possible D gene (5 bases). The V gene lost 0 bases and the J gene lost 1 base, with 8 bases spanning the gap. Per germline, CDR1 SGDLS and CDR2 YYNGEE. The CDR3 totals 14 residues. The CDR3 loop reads CASSVGTRSYEQYF. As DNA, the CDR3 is TGTGCCAGCAGCGTAGGGACAAGATCCTACGAGCAGTACTTC.

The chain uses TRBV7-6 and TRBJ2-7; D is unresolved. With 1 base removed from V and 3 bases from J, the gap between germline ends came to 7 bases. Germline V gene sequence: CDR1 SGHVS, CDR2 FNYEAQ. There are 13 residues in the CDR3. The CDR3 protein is CASSLGGDYEQYF. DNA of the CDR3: TGTGCCAGCAGCTTAGGAGGTGACTACGAGCAGTACTTC. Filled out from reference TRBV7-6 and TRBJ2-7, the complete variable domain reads GAGVSQSPRYKVTKRGQDVALRCDPISGHVSLYWYRQALGQGPEFLTYFNYEAQQDKSGLPNDRFSAERPEGSISTLTIQRTEQRDSAMYRCASSLGGDYEQYFGPGTRLTVT.

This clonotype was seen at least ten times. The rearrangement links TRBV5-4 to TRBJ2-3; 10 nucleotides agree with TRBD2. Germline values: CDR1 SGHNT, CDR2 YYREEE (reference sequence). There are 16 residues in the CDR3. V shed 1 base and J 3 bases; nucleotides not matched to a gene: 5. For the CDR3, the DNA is TGTGCCAGCAGCTTGTGGCTAGCGGGGGTGACAGATACGCAGTATTTT. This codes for CASSLWLAGVTDTQYF.

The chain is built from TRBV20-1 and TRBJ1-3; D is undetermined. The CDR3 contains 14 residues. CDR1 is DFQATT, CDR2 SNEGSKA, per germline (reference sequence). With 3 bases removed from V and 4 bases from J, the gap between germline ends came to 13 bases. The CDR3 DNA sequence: TGCAGTGCTAGTGCCCCGGCGGGAGGAAACACCATATATTTT. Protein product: CSASAPAGGNTIYF.

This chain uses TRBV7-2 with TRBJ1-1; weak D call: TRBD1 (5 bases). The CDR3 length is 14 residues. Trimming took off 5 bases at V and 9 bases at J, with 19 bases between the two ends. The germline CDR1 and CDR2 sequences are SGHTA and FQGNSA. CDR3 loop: CASSPLTGVAQAFF. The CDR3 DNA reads TGTGCCAGCAGCCCCCTTACAGGCGTGGCACAAGCTTTCTTT.

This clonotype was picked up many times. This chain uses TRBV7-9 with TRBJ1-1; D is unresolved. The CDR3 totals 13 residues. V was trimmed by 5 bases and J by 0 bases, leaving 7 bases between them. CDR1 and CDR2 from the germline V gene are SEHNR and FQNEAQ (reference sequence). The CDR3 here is CASSNTVNTEAFF. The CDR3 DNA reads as TGTGCCAGCAGCAACACAGTGAACACTGAAGCTTTCTTT.

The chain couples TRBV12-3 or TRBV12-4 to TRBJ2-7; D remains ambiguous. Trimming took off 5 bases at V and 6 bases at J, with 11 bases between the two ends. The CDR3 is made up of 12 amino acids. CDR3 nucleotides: TGTGCCAGCAGTCACAACGGCGCCGAGCAGTACTTC. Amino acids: CASSHNGAEQYF.

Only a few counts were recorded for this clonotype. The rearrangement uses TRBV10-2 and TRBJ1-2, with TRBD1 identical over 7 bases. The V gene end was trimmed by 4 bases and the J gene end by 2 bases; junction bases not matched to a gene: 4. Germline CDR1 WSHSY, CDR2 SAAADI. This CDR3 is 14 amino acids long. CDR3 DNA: TGCGCCAGCAGTGGAAACAGGGGAAACTATGGCTACACCTTC. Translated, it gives CASSGNRGNYGYTF.